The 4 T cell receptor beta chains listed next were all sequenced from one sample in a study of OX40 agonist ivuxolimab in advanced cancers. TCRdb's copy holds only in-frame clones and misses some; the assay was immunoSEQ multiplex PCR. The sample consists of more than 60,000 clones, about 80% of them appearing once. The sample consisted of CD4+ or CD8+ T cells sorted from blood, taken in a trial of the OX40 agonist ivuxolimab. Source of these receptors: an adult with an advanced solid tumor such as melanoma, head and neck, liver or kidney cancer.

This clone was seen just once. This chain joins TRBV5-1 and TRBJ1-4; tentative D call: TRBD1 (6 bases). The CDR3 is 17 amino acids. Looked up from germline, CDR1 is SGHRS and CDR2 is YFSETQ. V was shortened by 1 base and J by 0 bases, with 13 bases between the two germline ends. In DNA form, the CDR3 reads TGCGCCAGCAGCTTGTTGGGGGCGGCAACAACTAATGAAAAACTGTTTTTT. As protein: CASSLLGAATTNEKLFF.

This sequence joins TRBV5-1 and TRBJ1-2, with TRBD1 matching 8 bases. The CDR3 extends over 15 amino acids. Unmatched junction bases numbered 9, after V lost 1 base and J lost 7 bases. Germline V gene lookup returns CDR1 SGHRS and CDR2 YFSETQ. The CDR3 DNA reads TGCGCCAGCAGCTTGTCCGGGTCAGGGGGCTTTGGCTACACCTTC. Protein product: CASSLSGSGGFGYTF.

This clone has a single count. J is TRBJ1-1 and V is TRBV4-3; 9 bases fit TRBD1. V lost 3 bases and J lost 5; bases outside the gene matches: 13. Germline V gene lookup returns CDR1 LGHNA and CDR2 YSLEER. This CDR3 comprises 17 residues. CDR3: CASSQEVSQGARTEAFF. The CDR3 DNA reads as TGCGCCAGCAGCCAGGAGGTCTCACAGGGGGCGCGGACTGAAGCTTTCTTT.

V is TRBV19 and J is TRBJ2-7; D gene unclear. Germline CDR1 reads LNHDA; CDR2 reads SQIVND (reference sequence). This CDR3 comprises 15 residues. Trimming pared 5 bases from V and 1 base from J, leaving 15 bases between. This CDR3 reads CASSWNSASSYEQYF. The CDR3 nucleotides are TGTGCCAGTAGTTGGAACAGTGCCTCATCCTACGAGCAGTACTTC.